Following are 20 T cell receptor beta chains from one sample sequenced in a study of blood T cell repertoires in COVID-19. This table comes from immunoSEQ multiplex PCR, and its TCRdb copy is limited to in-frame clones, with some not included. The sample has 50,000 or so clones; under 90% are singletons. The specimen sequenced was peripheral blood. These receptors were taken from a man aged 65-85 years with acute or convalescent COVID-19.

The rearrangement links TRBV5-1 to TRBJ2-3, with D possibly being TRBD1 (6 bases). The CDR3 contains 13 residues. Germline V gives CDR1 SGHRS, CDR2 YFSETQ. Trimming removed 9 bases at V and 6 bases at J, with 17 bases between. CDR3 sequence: CATRGRVLDTQYF. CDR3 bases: TGCGCCACGAGGGGGAGAGTGTTGGATACGCAGTATTTT.

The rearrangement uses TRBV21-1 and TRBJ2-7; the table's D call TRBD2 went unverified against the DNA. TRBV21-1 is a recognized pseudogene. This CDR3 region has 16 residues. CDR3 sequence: CASSKEGGREGPEQYF. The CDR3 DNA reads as TGTGCCAGCAGCAAAGAGGGGGGAAGGGAGGGTCCCGAGCAGTACTTC.

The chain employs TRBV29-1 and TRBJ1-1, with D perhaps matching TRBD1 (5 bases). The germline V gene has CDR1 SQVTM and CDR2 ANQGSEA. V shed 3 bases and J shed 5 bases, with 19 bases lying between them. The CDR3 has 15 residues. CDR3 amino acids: CSVDGGAGVETEAFF. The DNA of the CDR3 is TGCAGCGTTGACGGTGGGGCAGGAGTAGAGACTGAAGCTTTCTTT. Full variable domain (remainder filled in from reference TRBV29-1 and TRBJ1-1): SAVISQKPSRDICQRGTSLTIQCQVDSQVTMMFWYRQQPGQSLTLIATANQGSEATYESGFVIDKFPISRPNLTFSTLTVSNMSPEDSSIYLCSVDGGAGVETEAFFGQGTRLTVV.

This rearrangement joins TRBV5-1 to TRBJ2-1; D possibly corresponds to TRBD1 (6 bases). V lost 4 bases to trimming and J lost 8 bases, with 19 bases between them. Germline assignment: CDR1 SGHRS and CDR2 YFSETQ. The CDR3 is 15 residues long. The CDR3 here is CASSGWDTKGDEQFF. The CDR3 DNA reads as TGCGCCAGCAGCGGCTGGGACACCAAGGGGGATGAGCAGTTCTTC.

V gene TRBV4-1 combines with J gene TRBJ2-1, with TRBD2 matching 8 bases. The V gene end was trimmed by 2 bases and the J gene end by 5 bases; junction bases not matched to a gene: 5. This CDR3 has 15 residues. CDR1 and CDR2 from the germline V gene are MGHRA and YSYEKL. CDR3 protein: CASSQSPGGNNEQFF. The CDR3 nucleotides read TGCGCCAGCAGCCAAAGCCCGGGAGGGAACAATGAGCAGTTCTTC.

CDR3 in amino acids: CASSSPGTGTYNSPLHF. The CDR3 bases are TGTGCCAGCAGTTCCCCCGGGACAGGGACTTATAATTCACCCCTCCACTTT. This chain links TRBV28 with TRBJ1-6; 9 nucleotides match TRBD1. J was trimmed by 4 bases and V by 4 bases; bases with no gene match: 8. The CDR3 is made up of 17 amino acids. Germline V gene data show CDR1 as MDHEN and CDR2 as SYDVKM.

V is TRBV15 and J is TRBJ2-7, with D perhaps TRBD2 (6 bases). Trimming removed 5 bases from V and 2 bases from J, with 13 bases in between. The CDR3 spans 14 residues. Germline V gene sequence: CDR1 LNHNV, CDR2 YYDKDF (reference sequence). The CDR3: CATSVRDSAYEQYF. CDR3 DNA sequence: TGTGCCACCAGCGTCCGGGACTCAGCCTACGAGCAGTACTTC.

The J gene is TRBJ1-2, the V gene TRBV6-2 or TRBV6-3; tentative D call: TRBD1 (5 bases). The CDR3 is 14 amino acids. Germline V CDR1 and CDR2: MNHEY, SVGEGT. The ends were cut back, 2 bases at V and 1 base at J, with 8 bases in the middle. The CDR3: CASSYATVNYGYTF. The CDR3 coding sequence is TGTGCCAGCAGTTACGCGACAGTTAACTATGGCTACACCTTC.

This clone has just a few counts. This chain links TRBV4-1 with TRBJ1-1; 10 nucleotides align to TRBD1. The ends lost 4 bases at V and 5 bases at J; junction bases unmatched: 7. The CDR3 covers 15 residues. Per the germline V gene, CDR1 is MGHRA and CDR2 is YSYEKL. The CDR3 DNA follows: TGCGCCAGCAGCCCGACAGGGGGCGGTAGGACTGAAGCTTTCTTT. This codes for CASSPTGGGRTEAFF.

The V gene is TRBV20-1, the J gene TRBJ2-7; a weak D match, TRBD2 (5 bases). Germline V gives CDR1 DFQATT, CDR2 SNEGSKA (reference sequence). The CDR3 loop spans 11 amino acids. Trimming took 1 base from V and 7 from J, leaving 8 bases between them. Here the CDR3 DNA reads TGCAGTGCTAGAGGGCGGGCAGAGCAGTACTTC. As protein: CSARGRAEQYF.

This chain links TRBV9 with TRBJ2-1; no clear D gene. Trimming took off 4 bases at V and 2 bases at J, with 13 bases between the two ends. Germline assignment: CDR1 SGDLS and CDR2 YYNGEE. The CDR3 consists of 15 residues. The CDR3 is CASSPPTSTYNEQFF. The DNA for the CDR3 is TGTGCCAGCAGCCCCCCGACATCGACCTACAATGAGCAGTTCTTC. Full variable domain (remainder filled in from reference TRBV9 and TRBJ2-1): DSGVTQTPKHLITATGQRVTLRCSPRSGDLSVYWYQQSLDQGLQFLIQYYNGEERAKGNILERFSAQQFPDLHSELNLSSLELGDSALYFCASSPPTSTYNEQFFGPGTRLTVL.

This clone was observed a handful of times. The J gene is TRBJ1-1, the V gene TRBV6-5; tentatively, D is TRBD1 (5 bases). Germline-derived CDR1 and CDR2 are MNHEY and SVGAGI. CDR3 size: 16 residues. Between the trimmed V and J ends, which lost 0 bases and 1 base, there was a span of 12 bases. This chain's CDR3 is CASSYSIPRANTEAFF. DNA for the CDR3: TGTGCCAGCAGTTACTCGATTCCCAGGGCGAACACTGAAGCTTTCTTT.

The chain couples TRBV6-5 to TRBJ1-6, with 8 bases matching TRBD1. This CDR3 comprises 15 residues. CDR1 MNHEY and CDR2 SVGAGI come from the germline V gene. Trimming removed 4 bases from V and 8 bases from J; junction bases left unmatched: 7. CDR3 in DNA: TGTGCCAGCAGTTTAACAGGGGGTCAAGATTCACCCCTCCACTTT. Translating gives CASSLTGGQDSPLHF.

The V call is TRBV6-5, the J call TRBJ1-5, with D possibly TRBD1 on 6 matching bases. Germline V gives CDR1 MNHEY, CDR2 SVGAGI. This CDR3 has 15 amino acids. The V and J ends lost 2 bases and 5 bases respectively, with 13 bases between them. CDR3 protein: CASSYSRGGHQPQHF. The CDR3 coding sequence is TGTGCCAGCAGTTACAGCAGGGGCGGACATCAGCCCCAGCATTTT.

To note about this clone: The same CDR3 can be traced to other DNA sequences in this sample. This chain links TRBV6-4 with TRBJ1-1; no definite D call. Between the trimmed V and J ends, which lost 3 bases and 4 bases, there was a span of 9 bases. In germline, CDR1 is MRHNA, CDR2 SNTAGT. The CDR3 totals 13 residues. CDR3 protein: CASSDARGTEAFF. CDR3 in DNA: TGTGCCAGCAGTGATGCGCGGGGCACTGAAGCTTTCTTT.

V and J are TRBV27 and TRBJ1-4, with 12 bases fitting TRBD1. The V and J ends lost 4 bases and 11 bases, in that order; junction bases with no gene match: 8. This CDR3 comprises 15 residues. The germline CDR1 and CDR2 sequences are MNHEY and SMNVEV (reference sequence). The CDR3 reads CASSSLGQGARKLFF. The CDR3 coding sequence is TGTGCCAGCAGTTCCCTGGGACAGGGGGCGAGGAAACTGTTTTTT.

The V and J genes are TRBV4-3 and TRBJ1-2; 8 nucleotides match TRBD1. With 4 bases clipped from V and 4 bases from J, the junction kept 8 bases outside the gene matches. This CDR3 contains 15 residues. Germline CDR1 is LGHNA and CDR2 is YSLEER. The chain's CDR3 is CASSPTQGAGYGYTF. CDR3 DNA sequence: TGCGCCAGCAGCCCCACGCAGGGGGCCGGCTATGGCTACACCTTC.

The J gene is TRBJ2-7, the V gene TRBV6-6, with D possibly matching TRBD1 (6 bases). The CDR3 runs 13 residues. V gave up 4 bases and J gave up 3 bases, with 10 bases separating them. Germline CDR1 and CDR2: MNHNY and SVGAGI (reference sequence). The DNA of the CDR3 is TGTGCCAGCAGTTTTTCAGGGGACTACGAGCAGTACTTC. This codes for CASSFSGDYEQYF.

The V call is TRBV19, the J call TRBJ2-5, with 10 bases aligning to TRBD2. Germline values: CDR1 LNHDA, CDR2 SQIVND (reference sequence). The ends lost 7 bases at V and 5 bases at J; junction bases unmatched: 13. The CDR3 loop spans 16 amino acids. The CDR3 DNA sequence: TGTGCCAGTAAACCAGCGGGAGGGCGGGTCGGCGAGACCCAGTACTTC. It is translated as CASKPAGGRVGETQYF.

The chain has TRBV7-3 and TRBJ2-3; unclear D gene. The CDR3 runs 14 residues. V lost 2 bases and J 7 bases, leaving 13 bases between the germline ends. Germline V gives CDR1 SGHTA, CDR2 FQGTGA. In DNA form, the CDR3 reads TGTGCCAGCAGCTTAGGCATGTCCGATAATACGCAGTATTTT. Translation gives CASSLGMSDNTQYF. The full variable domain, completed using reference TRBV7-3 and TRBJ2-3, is GAGVSQTPSNKVTEKGKYVELRCDPISGHTALYWYRQSLGQGPEFLIYFQGTGAADDSGLPNDRFFAVRPEGSVSTLKIQRTERGDSAVYLCASSLGMSDNTQYFGPGTRLTVL.